Listed below are T cell receptor beta chains from one sample, sequenced in a study of Ad26.COV2.S vaccination and SARS-CoV-2 variants. TCRdb's copy holds only in-frame clones and misses some; the assay was immunoSEQ multiplex PCR. This sample has 380,000 or so clones; 88% occur once, and the top ten carry around 5.8%. The material sequenced was peripheral blood, taken in a trial of Ad26.COV2.S vaccine versus placebo. All receptors derive from a person aged 18-60 years who received the Ad26.COV2.S COVID-19 vaccine or a placebo. CDR3s include the opening cysteine and the closing phenylalanine or tryptophan. D genes are given only for firm matches. The listing skips clone size in some rows; elsewhere it reads once, few, many or a size class.

v_gene: TRBV6-5; abundance: -; d_gene: TRBD1; j_gene: TRBJ1-4; CDR3nt: TGTGCCAGCAGTTGGGACAGGGAAAAACTGTTTTTT; CDR3aa: CASSWDREKLFF
v_gene: TRBV3-1/TRBV3-2; abundance: -; d_gene: TRBD1; j_gene: TRBJ2-7; CDR3nt: TGTGCCAGCAGCCAAGGGGGCGGACAGGGGTCGGGCGAGCAGTACTTC; CDR3aa: CASSQGGGQGSGEQYF
v_gene: TRBV28; abundance: -; d_gene: -; j_gene: TRBJ2-3; CDR3nt: TGTGCCAGCACCGACCCTGCGGATACGCAGTATTTT; CDR3aa: CASTDPADTQYF
v_gene: TRBV7-3; abundance: -; d_gene: -; j_gene: TRBJ1-6; CDR3nt: TGTGCCAGCAGTCCTTGGGGCTCCGGTAATTCACCCCTCCACTTT; CDR3aa: CASSPWGSGNSPLHF
v_gene: TRBV5-4; abundance: -; d_gene: -; j_gene: TRBJ2-5; CDR3nt: TGTGCCAGCAGCTTCCGGAGAGACCAAGAGACCCAGTACTTC; CDR3aa: CASSFRRDQETQYF
v_gene: TRBV11-2; abundance: -; d_gene: -; j_gene: TRBJ2-1; CDR3nt: TGTGCCAGCAGCTTAGTCAGTCGGGGAGTCAACTACAATGAGCAGTTCTTC; CDR3aa: CASSLVSRGVNYNEQFF
v_gene: TRBV2; abundance: -; d_gene: TRBD1; j_gene: TRBJ2-5; CDR3nt: TGTGCCAGCAAGCAGGACAGGGGCTTTTTTGAGACCCAGTACTTC; CDR3aa: CASKQDRGFFETQYF
v_gene: TRBV4-1; abundance: once; d_gene: -; j_gene: TRBJ2-7; CDR3nt: TGCGCCAGCAGCCAAGGGGAGGGGGCCTACGAGCAGTACTTC; CDR3aa: CASSQGEGAYEQYF
v_gene: TRBV4-3; abundance: -; d_gene: -; j_gene: TRBJ2-5; CDR3nt: TGCGCCAGCAGCCAAGGACTTCGACAGGAGGACCCACAAGAGACCCAGTACTTC; CDR3aa: CASSQGLRQEDPQETQYF
v_gene: TRBV6-5; abundance: -; d_gene: -; j_gene: TRBJ2-3; CDR3nt: TGTGCCAGCAGATTCCTGGGCACAGATACGCAGTATTTT; CDR3aa: CASRFLGTDTQYF
v_gene: TRBV3-1/TRBV3-2; abundance: -; d_gene: -; j_gene: TRBJ2-7; CDR3nt: TGTGCCAGCAGCCAAGGTCTTACCTACGAGCAGTACTTC; CDR3aa: CASSQGLTYEQYF
v_gene: TRBV12-3/TRBV12-4; abundance: few; d_gene: -; j_gene: TRBJ1-2; CDR3nt: TGTGCCAGCAGTGGGACGTCTGGCTACACCTTC; CDR3aa: CASSGTSGYTF
v_gene: TRBV9; abundance: -; d_gene: TRBD1; j_gene: TRBJ1-1; CDR3nt: TGTGCCAGCAGCCCCCGGACAGGCGATTTTGAAGCTTTCTTT; CDR3aa: CASSPRTGDFEAFF
v_gene: TRBV5-4; abundance: -; d_gene: TRBD2; j_gene: TRBJ2-3; CDR3nt: TGTGCCAGCAGCTTGCAAGCGGGAAGCACAGATACGCAGTATTTT; CDR3aa: CASSLQAGSTDTQYF
v_gene: TRBV28; abundance: -; d_gene: -; j_gene: TRBJ1-5; CDR3nt: TGTGCCAGCAGTTCTTTACAGGCGCGCAATCAGCCCCAGCATTTT; CDR3aa: CASSSLQARNQPQHF
v_gene: TRBV7-9; abundance: -; d_gene: -; j_gene: TRBJ1-5; CDR3nt: TGTGCCAGCAGCTTCGAAGGACAGATAAACAATCAGCCCCAGCATTTT; CDR3aa: CASSFEGQINNQPQHF
v_gene: TRBV29-1; abundance: -; d_gene: -; j_gene: TRBJ2-7; CDR3nt: TGCAGCGTTGAAGATCACCGGTACGAGCAGTACTTC; CDR3aa: CSVEDHRYEQYF
v_gene: TRBV9; abundance: -; d_gene: -; j_gene: TRBJ2-7; CDR3nt: TGTGCCAGCAGCGCGGAGAGCGGGGAGCAGTACTTC; CDR3aa: CASSAESGEQYF
v_gene: TRBV2; abundance: -; d_gene: -; j_gene: TRBJ2-2; CDR3nt: TGTGCCAGCAGTGATATCGGGGAGCTGTTTTTT; CDR3aa: CASSDIGELFF
v_gene: TRBV4-1; abundance: -; d_gene: -; j_gene: TRBJ2-7; CDR3nt: TGCGCCAGCAGCCACCAACCGGGACCAAAATACGAGCAGTACTTC; CDR3aa: CASSHQPGPKYEQYF
v_gene: TRBV3-1/TRBV3-2; abundance: -; d_gene: -; j_gene: TRBJ1-1; CDR3nt: TGTGCCAGCAGCCCTGCTAGAGGGGGCACTGAAGCTTTCTTT; CDR3aa: CASSPARGGTEAFF
v_gene: TRBV6-5; abundance: -; d_gene: TRBD2; j_gene: TRBJ2-3; CDR3nt: TGTGCCAGCACGGCGGGGGGAGGGGCAGATACGCAGTATTTT; CDR3aa: CASTAGGGADTQYF
v_gene: TRBV11-2; abundance: -; d_gene: TRBD1; j_gene: TRBJ2-5; CDR3nt: TGTGCCAGCAGCCTAAGAGGAGAACAGGGGATAAGAGAGACCCAGTACTTC; CDR3aa: CASSLRGEQGIRETQYF
v_gene: TRBV28; abundance: -; d_gene: -; j_gene: TRBJ1-5; CDR3nt: TGTGCCAGCAGTTTACGTAGCAATCAGCCCCAGCATTTT; CDR3aa: CASSLRSNQPQHF
v_gene: TRBV4-1; abundance: -; d_gene: -; j_gene: TRBJ1-6; CDR3nt: TGCGCCAGCAGCCAATCGCCCTCAGATTCACCCCTCCACTTT; CDR3aa: CASSQSPSDSPLHF
v_gene: TRBV14; abundance: -; d_gene: -; j_gene: TRBJ1-1; CDR3nt: TGTGCCAGCAGCCTGCTGCAGGGCGACACTGAAGCTTTCTTT; CDR3aa: CASSLLQGDTEAFF
v_gene: TRBV6-5; abundance: -; d_gene: TRBD1; j_gene: TRBJ2-7; CDR3nt: TGTGCCAGCAGTTACGCACAGGGGTCGAAGAACGAGCAGTACTTC; CDR3aa: CASSYAQGSKNEQYF
v_gene: TRBV7-2; abundance: -; d_gene: TRBD2; j_gene: TRBJ2-7; CDR3nt: TGTGCCAGCAGCACCCGAAGGGTGAGCGGGGCCTACGAGCAGTACTTC; CDR3aa: CASSTRRVSGAYEQYF
v_gene: TRBV5-1; abundance: few; d_gene: TRBD1; j_gene: TRBJ1-6; CDR3nt: TGCGCCAGCAGCTTGACTTTCGACAGGGGGCGTCGTAATTCACCCCTCCACTTT; CDR3aa: CASSLTFDRGRRNSPLHF
v_gene: TRBV30; abundance: -; d_gene: -; j_gene: TRBJ1-3; CDR3nt: TGTGCCTGGAGTGTGGGGATTATAGGGTCTGGAAACACCATATATTTT; CDR3aa: CAWSVGIIGSGNTIYF
v_gene: TRBV28; abundance: -; d_gene: -; j_gene: TRBJ2-3; CDR3nt: TGTGCCAGCAGTTTGAGGCCCCGGACCCCGAGCACAGATACGCAGTATTTT; CDR3aa: CASSLRPRTPSTDTQYF
v_gene: TRBV6-6; abundance: -; d_gene: -; j_gene: TRBJ1-1; CDR3nt: TGTGCCAGCAGTTACTCGATCGGCAGGACGAACACTGAAGCTTTCTTT; CDR3aa: CASSYSIGRTNTEAFF
v_gene: TRBV7-3; abundance: -; d_gene: TRBD2; j_gene: TRBJ2-1; CDR3nt: TGTGCCAGCAGGGCTAGCGGGGTCTACAATGAGCAGTTCTTC; CDR3aa: CASRASGVYNEQFF
v_gene: TRBV4-3; abundance: -; d_gene: -; j_gene: TRBJ1-2; CDR3nt: TGCGCCAGCAGCCAAGAGAAAAGCACTAACTATGGCTACACCTTC; CDR3aa: CASSQEKSTNYGYTF
v_gene: TRBV7-6; abundance: once; d_gene: -; j_gene: TRBJ2-7; CDR3nt: TGTGCCAGCAGCCGAGACCCCTCCGGTGGCTCCTACGAGCAGTACTTC; CDR3aa: CASSRDPSGGSYEQYF
v_gene: TRBV6-4; abundance: -; d_gene: -; j_gene: TRBJ2-7; CDR3nt: TGTGCCAGCAGTCAAGAAGAAGGTCCCAATAACTCCTACGAGCAGTACTTC; CDR3aa: CASSQEEGPNNSYEQYF
v_gene: TRBV19; abundance: -; d_gene: -; j_gene: TRBJ2-7; CDR3nt: TGTGCCAGTAGTACAGGCCCCCCCTACGAGCAGTACTTC; CDR3aa: CASSTGPPYEQYF
v_gene: TRBV11-3; abundance: -; d_gene: -; j_gene: TRBJ2-2; CDR3nt: TGTGCCAGCAGCTTAGGCGGGGTCACCGGGGAGCTGTTTTTT; CDR3aa: CASSLGGVTGELFF
v_gene: TRBV9; abundance: once; d_gene: TRBD2; j_gene: TRBJ2-3; CDR3nt: TGTGCCAGCAGCGTAGTAGCGGGGGGGCAGATCCCCGGGACAGATACGCAGTATTTT; CDR3aa: CASSVVAGGQIPGTDTQYF
v_gene: TRBV27; abundance: -; d_gene: -; j_gene: TRBJ2-3; CDR3nt: TGTGCCAGCAGTTTCCGGCCCCAGGGGCATACAGATACGCAGTATTTT; CDR3aa: CASSFRPQGHTDTQYF
v_gene: TRBV2; abundance: -; d_gene: TRBD2; j_gene: TRBJ2-1; CDR3nt: TGTGCCAGCAGTGGGCTAGCGGGGGGGCGGAACCAGTTCTTC; CDR3aa: CASSGLAGGRNQFF
v_gene: TRBV15; abundance: -; d_gene: TRBD1; j_gene: TRBJ1-1; CDR3nt: TGTGCCACCAGCACCTCAGACAGGGTGCGTACTGAAGCTTTCTTT; CDR3aa: CATSTSDRVRTEAFF
v_gene: TRBV30; abundance: once; d_gene: -; j_gene: TRBJ1-5; CDR3nt: TGTGCCTGGAGAGGGTCTGGGGGAAATCAGCCCCAGCATTTT; CDR3aa: CAWRGSGGNQPQHF
v_gene: TRBV5-1; abundance: -; d_gene: -; j_gene: TRBJ2-1; CDR3nt: TGCGCCAGCAGCCTCCAACAGGTTCCCTACAATGAGCAGTTCTTC; CDR3aa: CASSLQQVPYNEQFF
v_gene: TRBV6-5; abundance: few; d_gene: -; j_gene: TRBJ2-7; CDR3nt: TGTGCCAGCAGTTATAGTCGAACAGGGAGTTTGTACGAGCAGTACTTC; CDR3aa: CASSYSRTGSLYEQYF
v_gene: TRBV5-1; abundance: -; d_gene: TRBD2; j_gene: TRBJ2-7; CDR3nt: TGCGCCAGCAGCAGCCGCGCTAGCGGGAGAGGGTACGAGCAGTACTTC; CDR3aa: CASSSRASGRGYEQYF
v_gene: TRBV7-2; abundance: -; d_gene: -; j_gene: TRBJ2-7; CDR3nt: TGTGCCAGCAGCCTCCAGGGGTACGAGCAGTACTTC; CDR3aa: CASSLQGYEQYF
v_gene: TRBV28; abundance: -; d_gene: TRBD1; j_gene: TRBJ1-2; CDR3nt: TGTGCCAGCAGTTTAAAGGGGGCGTACGGCTACACCTTC; CDR3aa: CASSLKGAYGYTF
v_gene: TRBV19; abundance: -; d_gene: TRBD1; j_gene: TRBJ1-2; CDR3nt: TGTGCCAGTAGTTCGACAGGGAAAGCTAACTATGGCTACACCTTC; CDR3aa: CASSSTGKANYGYTF
v_gene: TRBV28; abundance: -; d_gene: -; j_gene: TRBJ1-6; CDR3nt: TGTGCCAGCAGTTTAGCGGGCAGGATGGATTCACCCCTCCACTTT; CDR3aa: CASSLAGRMDSPLHF
v_gene: TRBV9; abundance: -; d_gene: -; j_gene: TRBJ1-3; CDR3nt: TGTGCCAGCAGCGTAGATCCCGCAGGGGTAAACACCATATATTTT; CDR3aa: CASSVDPAGVNTIYF
v_gene: TRBV14; abundance: -; d_gene: -; j_gene: TRBJ2-7; CDR3nt: TGTGCCAGCAGCCAAGAAGGTGTTTACGAGCAGTACTTC; CDR3aa: CASSQEGVYEQYF
v_gene: TRBV2; abundance: -; d_gene: -; j_gene: TRBJ2-7; CDR3nt: TGTGCCAGCAGGGGGGAGTACGAGCAGTACTTC; CDR3aa: CASRGEYEQYF
v_gene: TRBV12-3/TRBV12-4; abundance: -; d_gene: -; j_gene: TRBJ1-5; CDR3nt: TGTGCCAGCAGTATGACATACAATCAGCCCCAGCATTTT; CDR3aa: CASSMTYNQPQHF